These 4 T cell receptor beta chains came from one sample sequenced in a study of CXCR3-negative and CXCR3-positive naive CD8 T cells. TRB cDNA libraries were made by UMI-labeled 5' RACE. Each CDR3 protein gets one entry in TCRdb, which reprocessed the 5' RACE reads and gives no DNA. The repertoire table contains some 130,000 distinct CDR3 sequences. The specimen was naive CXCR3- CD8+ T cells from blood. The subset denotes: CD45RO-CCR7+CD27+CD95- naive CD8+ T cells lacking CXCR3 (TNR3-). Receptors were obtained from a human donor in good health. Some clones in this sample may be carry-over from other donors' samples.

This rearrangement joins TRBV28 to TRBJ2-7; TCRdb calls TRBD1, which cannot be checked without DNA. The CDR3 sequence is 15 residues long. The germline gives CDR1 MDHEN, CDR2 SYDVKM. The CDR3 is CASSFRGESRYEQYF.

V usage is TRBV15 and J usage is TRBJ2-7; TCRdb calls TRBD2, which cannot be checked without DNA. The CDR3 contains 14 residues. Germline-derived CDR1 and CDR2 are LNHNV and YYDKDF (reference sequence). CDR3 protein: CATSRERAHLEQYF.

The chain couples TRBV12-3 or TRBV12-4 to TRBJ2-1. The CDR3 has 12 residues. CDR3 in amino acids: CASGLASNEQFF.

This sequence joins TRBV7-9 and TRBJ2-7; TCRdb indicates TRBD2, and absent DNA this call remains unverified. Germline V gene sequence: CDR1 SEHNR, CDR2 FQNEAQ (reference sequence). The CDR3 loop spans 12 amino acids. Here the CDR3 reads CASSPRLYEQYF.